The T cell receptor (beta chain) under discussion was sequenced for a study of control samples from healthy donors and cancer patients. The table came from immunoSEQ multiplex PCR; TCRdb's copy has only in-frame clones and leaves some out. The profile shows some 150,000 clones, less than 95% of them singletons. Trimming took 0 bases from V and 6 from J, leaving 6 bases between them. Germline CDR1 is SGHDT and CDR2 is YYEEEE. The CDR3 loop spans 12 amino acids. The material sequenced was PBMCs. The sequence was collected from a man aged 55 to 70 with colorectal cancer. V gene TRBV5-6 combines with J gene TRBJ1-2; D not resolved. The CDR3 DNA reads TGTGCCAGCAGCTTGGGGGAGAATGGCTACACCTTC. Amino acids: CASSLGENGYTF.